The T cell receptor beta chain under discussion was sequenced for a study of T cells in Graves' hyperthyroidism and ophthalmopathy. CDR3 length: 14 amino acids. Germline V gene sequence: CDR1 MNHNS, CDR2 SASEGT. The ends were cut back, 9 bases at V and 1 base at J, with 15 bases in the middle. Ophthalmopathy patients had Clinical Activity Score at least 3, NOSPECS grade at least 4, duration under 3 months. Using RNA transcripts as the source, TCR beta CDR3 regions were amplified. First-round RT-PCR targeting the TCR CDR3 was performed with the HTBI primer set. MiXCR was run by TCRdb on the multiplex PCR reads, yielding one entry per CDR3 protein. Of around 55,000 distinct CDR3 sequences in the sample, 48% were seen once. There are many counts of this clonotype.

The TCR was taken from a woman between 45 and 60 years old with Graves' ophthalmopathy. This chain links TRBV6-1 with TRBJ2-5; D perhaps matches TRBD1 (5 bases). The specimen sequenced was blood. The CDR3 coding sequence is TGTGCCAGTCAAGCGTCCAGGGCCCAAGAGACCCAGTACTTC. Its protein product is CASQASRAQETQYF.